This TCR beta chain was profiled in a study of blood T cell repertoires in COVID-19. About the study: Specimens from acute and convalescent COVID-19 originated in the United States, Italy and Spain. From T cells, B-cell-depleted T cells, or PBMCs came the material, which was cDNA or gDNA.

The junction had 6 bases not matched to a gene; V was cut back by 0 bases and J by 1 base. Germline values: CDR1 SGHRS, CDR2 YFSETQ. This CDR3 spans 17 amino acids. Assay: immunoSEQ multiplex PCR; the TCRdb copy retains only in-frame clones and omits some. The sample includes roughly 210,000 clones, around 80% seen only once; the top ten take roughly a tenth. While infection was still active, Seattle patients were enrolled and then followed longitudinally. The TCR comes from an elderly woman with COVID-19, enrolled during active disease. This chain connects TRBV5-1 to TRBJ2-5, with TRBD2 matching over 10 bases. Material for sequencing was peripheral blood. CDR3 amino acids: CASSLGELAGLQETQYF. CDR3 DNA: TGCGCCAGCAGCTTGGGAGAACTAGCGGGGCTCCAAGAGACCCAGTACTTC.